These 27 T cell receptor beta chains were sequenced from one sample in a study of blood T cell repertoires in COVID-19. The assay was immunoSEQ multiplex PCR, and TCRdb's table has in-frame clones only and misses some. The data show about 56,000 clones, with 89% seen just once and approximately 45% held by the top ten. The sample was peripheral blood. These receptors came from a woman aged 55-69 years with COVID-19, enrolled during active disease.

This rearrangement joins TRBV7-9 to TRBJ1-2, with 11 bases matching TRBD1. The germline V gene encodes CDR1 SEHNR and CDR2 FQNEAQ (reference sequence). CDR3 length: 16 amino acids. V lost 5 bases and J lost 7; bases outside the gene matches: 12. Here the CDR3 DNA reads TGTGCCAGCAGCCACTCCGTCGGACAGGGGGCTCTTGGCTACACCTTC. This translates into CASSHSVGQGALGYTF.

This chain joins TRBV11-3 and TRBJ2-2, with TRBD1 matching 7 bases. The V segment lost 5 bases and the J segment 5 bases; nucleotides outside the gene matches: 2. The length of the CDR3 is 13 residues. Germline-derived CDR1 and CDR2 are SGHNT and YENEEA. CDR3 amino acids: CASSKGQTGELFF. CDR3 coding DNA: TGTGCCAGCAGCAAGGGACAGACCGGGGAGCTGTTTTTT.

The V and J genes are TRBV5-1 and TRBJ2-1; 7 bases line up with TRBD2. V was pared by 6 bases and J by 0 bases, with 9 bases of the junction left unmatched. This CDR3 comprises 16 residues. Germline CDR1 SGHRS, CDR2 YFSETQ. The CDR3 nucleotides read TGCGCCAGCAACCAAATCGGGGGGAGCTCCTACAATGAGCAGTTCTTC. Translating it yields CASNQIGGSSYNEQFF.

This clone was recorded a few times. The chain uses TRBV5-1 and TRBJ1-1, with D maybe TRBD1 (6 bases). Germline V gene data show CDR1 as SGHRS and CDR2 as YFSETQ. The V end lost 3 bases, the J end lost 3 bases, and 12 bases lay between the germline ends. There are 14 residues in the CDR3. In nucleotides, the CDR3 is TGCGCCAGCAGCTGGAGTTGGACAGACACTGAAGCTTTCTTT. Translating it yields CASSWSWTDTEAFF.

The chain recombines TRBV30 with TRBJ1-1; 10 bases are shared with TRBD1. This CDR3 contains 15 residues. Germline V gene data show CDR1 as GTSNPN and CDR2 as SVGIG (reference sequence). Trimming at V came to 1 base and at J to 6 bases, leaving 8 bases not matched to a gene. CDR3 sequence (DNA): TGTGCCTGGAGTGAGCCGGGACAGGGGAGGCCTGAAGCTTTCTTT. Amino acid sequence: CAWSEPGQGRPEAFF.

This clone was seen a few times. The chain combines TRBV9 with TRBJ2-1; 11 nucleotides line up with TRBD2. The CDR3 consists of 17 residues. V was clipped by 0 bases and J by 6 bases; unmatched bases: 8. From germline, CDR1 is SGDLS and CDR2 YYNGEE. Here the CDR3 DNA reads TGTGCCAGCAGCGTAGGACCGGGACTAGCGGCCCCCAATGAGCAGTTCTTC. This sequence encodes CASSVGPGLAAPNEQFF.

The rearrangement uses TRBV4-1 and TRBJ2-1; no reliable D call. The CDR3 extends over 13 amino acids. V was shortened by 0 bases and J by 4 bases, with 4 bases between the two germline ends. The germline V gene has CDR1 MGHRA and CDR2 YSYEKL. DNA of the CDR3: TGCGCCAGCAGCCAAGACCTGTACAATGAGCAGTTCTTC. Its protein is CASSQDLYNEQFF.

This clone was observed a handful of times. This sequence joins TRBV29-1 and TRBJ2-7; a possible D gene is TRBD1 (6 bases). Germline V gives CDR1 SQVTM, CDR2 ANQGSEA. V was pared by 6 bases and J by 2 bases, with 14 bases between. The CDR3 totals 13 residues. CDR3 nucleotide sequence: TGCAGCGTGGTTCAGGGGCCCGCCTACGAGCAGTACTTC. Translated: CSVVQGPAYEQYF.

This chain uses TRBV6-1 with TRBJ1-1; tentatively, D is TRBD1 (6 bases). Germline values: CDR1 MNHNS, CDR2 SASEGT. The CDR3 has 14 amino acids. Trimming removed 2 bases at V and 1 base at J, with 8 bases between. CDR3 sequence reads: CASSEHRANTEAFF. CDR3 coding DNA: TGTGCCAGCAGTGAACACAGGGCGAACACTGAAGCTTTCTTT.

This clone was detected only once. This sequence joins TRBV6-2 or TRBV6-3 and TRBJ1-5, with TRBD1 as a possible D gene (5 bases). The CDR3 has 16 residues. The ends were cut back, 0 bases at V and 5 bases at J, with 14 bases in the middle. In germline, CDR1 is MNHEY, CDR2 SVGEGT. The CDR3, as DNA: TGTGCCAGCAGTTACTCGCCTAGGGGCTCATATCAGCCCCAGCATTTT. Translation gives CASSYSPRGSYQPQHF.

The rearrangement uses TRBV7-2 and TRBJ1-2, with no clear D. Germline lookup yields CDR1 SGHTA and CDR2 FQGNSA. The CDR3 consists of 13 residues. Trimming took 3 bases from V and 7 from J, leaving 12 bases between them. The CDR3 here is CASSFLSRGGYTF. CDR3 nucleotides: TGTGCCAGCAGCTTCTTAAGTCGGGGTGGCTACACCTTC.

The rearrangement uses TRBV3-1 (or the pseudogene TRBV3-2) and TRBJ1-5, with 8 bases lining up with TRBD1. This CDR3 comprises 16 residues. Germline V CDR1 and CDR2: LGHDT, YNNKEL (reference sequence). V was pared by 3 bases and J by 7 bases, with 11 bases of the junction left unmatched. CDR3 DNA: TGTGCCAGCAGCCAGCATTGGACAGGGCGTTTGCAGCCCCAGCATTTT. Its translation: CASSQHWTGRLQPQHF.

This rearrangement joins TRBV7-8 to TRBJ2-2; D is possibly TRBD1 (6 bases). V lost 5 bases to trimming and J lost 1 base, with 11 bases between them. The CDR3 loop spans 15 amino acids. Germline lookup yields CDR1 SGHVS and CDR2 FQNEAQ. Here the CDR3 DNA reads TGTGCCAGCAGCCTTATGACAGGGAACACCGGGGAGCTGTTTTTT. It yields the protein CASSLMTGNTGELFF.

The DNA for the CDR3 is TGTGCCACCAGCACGGACAGGGGCTCCTACAATGAGCAGTTCTTC. It translates to CATSTDRGSYNEQFF. This chain connects TRBV15 to TRBJ2-1; 9 bases match TRBD1. Germline V gene data show CDR1 as LNHNV and CDR2 as YYDKDF (reference sequence). The V and J ends lost 4 bases and 0 bases, in that order; junction bases with no gene match: 1. The CDR3 sequence is 15 residues long. Together with reference TRBV15 and TRBJ2-1, the CDR3 gives the full variable domain: DAMVIQNPRYQVTQFGKPVTLSCSQTLNHNVMYWYQQKSSQAPKLLFHYYDKDFNNEADTPDNFQSRRPNTSFCFLDIRSPGLGDTAMYLCATSTDRGSYNEQFFGPGTRLTVL.

The V and J genes are TRBV5-1 and TRBJ1-1; 9 nucleotides match TRBD1. There are 14 residues in the CDR3. The germline gives CDR1 SGHRS, CDR2 YFSETQ. The junction had 5 bases not matched to a gene; V was cut back by 4 bases and J by 4 bases. CDR3 nucleotides: TGCGCCAGCAGCCTGGGACAGGGCGTCACTGAAGCTTTCTTT. The encoded protein is CASSLGQGVTEAFF.

The chain is built from TRBV13 and TRBJ1-3, with 7 positions matching TRBD1. J lost 2 bases, V lost 7 bases, and 5 bases had no gene match. The length of the CDR3 is 14 residues. CDR1 PRHDT and CDR2 FYEKMQ come from the germline V gene (reference sequence). The CDR3 DNA reads TGTGCCAGCACCAAAGGGACAGCTGGAAACACCATATATTTT. Translation: CASTKGTAGNTIYF. Using reference TRBV13 and TRBJ1-3 for the parts outside the CDR3, the full variable domain is AAGVIQSPRHLIKEKRETATLKCYPIPRHDTVYWYQQGPGQDPQFLISFYEKMQSDKGSIPDRFSAQQFSDYHSELNMSSLELGDSALYFCASTKGTAGNTIYFGEGSWLTVV.

V and J are TRBV11-2 and TRBJ1-6, with 7 bases identical to TRBD1. This CDR3 contains 15 residues. Losses at the gene ends were 5 bases for V and 8 bases for J; bases not matched to a gene: 9. Germline loops: CDR1 SGHAT, CDR2 FQNNGV. CDR3 in DNA: TGTGCCAGCAGCCAATCGACAGGGTATGATTCACCCCTCCACTTT. Its translation is CASSQSTGYDSPLHF.

CDR3 loop: CASSPGSFRMNTEAFF. In DNA form, the CDR3 reads TGTGCCAGCAGCCCAGGTAGTTTTCGGATGAACACTGAAGCTTTCTTT. The chain carries TRBV7-9 and TRBJ1-1; D is uncertain. Trimming removed 5 bases from V and 0 bases from J, with 16 bases in between. This CDR3 comprises 16 residues. Looked up from germline, CDR1 is SEHNR and CDR2 is FQNEAQ (reference sequence).

This rearrangement joins TRBV10-3 to TRBJ2-7, with 9 bases identical to TRBD2. Germline V gene lookup returns CDR1 ENHRY and CDR2 SYGVKD. This CDR3 contains 14 residues. J gave up 4 bases and V 2 bases, and 3 bases lay outside the gene matches. The CDR3 sequence is CAISEISGSYEQYF. The CDR3, as DNA: TGTGCCATCAGTGAGATTAGCGGGAGTTACGAGCAGTACTTC.

The chain links TRBV19 to TRBJ2-2, with D tentatively TRBD2 (6 bases). Per the germline V gene, CDR1 is LNHDA and CDR2 is SQIVND (reference sequence). With 4 bases removed from V and 15 bases from J, the gap between germline ends came to 21 bases. CDR3 length equals 14 residues. In nucleotides, the CDR3 is TGTGCCAGTAGTAGCCCCGGGGGACTTAATCAGATGTTTTTT. It specifies CASSSPGGLNQMFF.

The V gene is TRBV6-5, the J gene TRBJ2-7, with D possibly being TRBD1 (6 bases). Trimming removed 0 bases at V and 6 bases at J, with 9 bases between. The CDR3 sequence is 13 residues long. The germline gives CDR1 MNHEY, CDR2 SVGAGI. The CDR3 reads CASSYSGQSEQYF. In DNA, the CDR3 is TGTGCCAGCAGTTACTCGGGACAAAGCGAGCAGTACTTC.

V is TRBV4-3 and J is TRBJ1-5, with no clear D. Germline V gene sequence: CDR1 LGHNA, CDR2 YSLEER. Trimming took 0 bases from V and 6 from J, leaving 6 bases between them. CDR3 size: 13 residues. CDR3 protein: CASSQDEGQPQHF. The CDR3 region has the DNA TGCGCCAGCAGCCAAGATGAGGGTCAGCCCCAGCATTTT.

The table lists this clone with a count of one. The chain is built from TRBV24-1 and TRBJ2-7; 7 nucleotides match TRBD1. Germline CDR1 is KGHDR and CDR2 is SFDVKD. The CDR3 covers 17 residues. Trimming at V came to 3 bases and at J to 5 bases, leaving 15 bases not matched to a gene. The CDR3 DNA follows: TGTGCCACCAGTGATCCATGGACTCGACAGGGAAAGGACGAGCAGTACTTC. Translated: CATSDPWTRQGKDEQYF.

The chain employs TRBV6-1 and TRBJ2-7; tentative D call: TRBD1 (5 bases). The germline V gene encodes CDR1 MNHNS and CDR2 SASEGT. V was pared by 3 bases and J by 7 bases, with 10 bases between. CDR3 size: 12 residues. The CDR3 DNA reads as TGTGCCAGCAGTGACAGGGTCGAAGAGCAGTACTTC. This gives the protein CASSDRVEEQYF.

The chain has TRBV5-1 and TRBJ1-4; TRBD1 agrees at 7 bases. Trimming removed 0 bases from V and 3 bases from J; junction bases left unmatched: 8. This CDR3 contains 17 residues. Germline V gene lookup returns CDR1 SGHRS and CDR2 YFSETQ. The CDR3: CASSLGGGAVSNEKLFF. As DNA, the CDR3 is TGCGCCAGCAGCTTGGGAGGGGGCGCGGTATCTAATGAAAAACTGTTTTTT.

The rearrangement joins TRBV4-3 to TRBJ1-1, with D maybe TRBD1 (5 bases). V lost 4 bases, J lost 1 base, and 10 bases lay in between. Per the germline V gene, CDR1 is LGHNA and CDR2 is YSLEER. The CDR3 loop spans 14 amino acids. CDR3 amino acids: CASSLSGGNTEAFF. The CDR3 bases are TGCGCCAGCAGCCTATCCGGGGGGAACACTGAAGCTTTCTTT.

This clone was observed once. V and J are TRBV6-5 and TRBJ1-5, with D uncertain. Germline V gene data show CDR1 as MNHEY and CDR2 as SVGAGI. The V end was cut by 6 bases, the J end by 6 bases, with 18 bases between. This CDR3 contains 15 residues. Written as DNA, the CDR3 is TGTGCCAGCAGGCCGGGGAGCACATTCGGTCAGCCCCAGCATTTT. Amino acid sequence: CASRPGSTFGQPQHF.